Listed below are T cell receptor beta chains from one sample, sequenced in a study of blood T cell repertoires in COVID-19. Generated by immunoSEQ multiplex PCR, the TCRdb table keeps only in-frame clones and is missing some. The sample records roughly 700,000 clones, 85% to 90% being singletons. Sequencing used peripheral blood. These receptors were collected from a woman in her late teens or twenties with acute or convalescent COVID-19. The conserved cysteine and the conserved F or W are not part of the CDR3 here. Fields, in order: V gene, D gene, CDR3 protein. The D gene is left open where the match is weak.

v_gene: TRBV18; d_gene: .; CDR3aa: ASSPQARANTEAF
v_gene: TRBV2; d_gene: TRBD2; CDR3aa: ASTETSEEQY
v_gene: TRBV10-2; d_gene: .; CDR3aa: ASSEGRQNEKLF
v_gene: TRBV27; d_gene: .; CDR3aa: ASSFSDRGNTIY
v_gene: TRBV19; d_gene: TRBD1; CDR3aa: ASSPPGQGVSGYGYT
v_gene: TRBV3-1/TRBV3-2; d_gene: .; CDR3aa: ASSQRGGISYNEQF
v_gene: TRBV6-2/TRBV6-3; d_gene: TRBD1; CDR3aa: ASSDRVLTEAF
v_gene: TRBV9; d_gene: .; CDR3aa: ASSVAERGGIQY
v_gene: TRBV6-2/TRBV6-3; d_gene: TRBD2; CDR3aa: ASSYLASGEDQF
v_gene: TRBV4-2; d_gene: .; CDR3aa: ASSLLESETQY
v_gene: TRBV3-1/TRBV3-2; d_gene: TRBD2; CDR3aa: ASSLGLAGTDTQY
v_gene: TRBV7-9; d_gene: .; CDR3aa: ASSLDGGPSYEQY
v_gene: TRBV3-1/TRBV3-2; d_gene: .; CDR3aa: ASSQGMVAAYGYT
v_gene: TRBV4-1; d_gene: .; CDR3aa: ASSQEPGVGYGYT
v_gene: TRBV3-1/TRBV3-2; d_gene: .; CDR3aa: ASSQDGTGRLKNNEQF
v_gene: TRBV15; d_gene: .; CDR3aa: ATSTWTDMNTEAF
v_gene: TRBV3-1/TRBV3-2; d_gene: .; CDR3aa: ASSPDNGGVDGYT
v_gene: TRBV19; d_gene: TRBD1; CDR3aa: ASSKSGQGGDTQY
v_gene: TRBV11-3; d_gene: .; CDR3aa: ASSPRGGEEKLF
v_gene: TRBV12-3/TRBV12-4; d_gene: .; CDR3aa: ASSLGSRDIQY
v_gene: TRBV6-2/TRBV6-3; d_gene: .; CDR3aa: ASSTLGKVPMGYGYT
v_gene: TRBV25-1; d_gene: .; CDR3aa: ASSEYSPGAYGYT
v_gene: TRBV5-1; d_gene: .; CDR3aa: ASSLGSGYT
v_gene: TRBV10-3; d_gene: TRBD1; CDR3aa: AISRDRANEKLF
v_gene: TRBV19; d_gene: .; CDR3aa: ASSPQQHSYNEQF
v_gene: TRBV7-8; d_gene: .; CDR3aa: ASSLVGARDTFYGYT
v_gene: TRBV3-1/TRBV3-2; d_gene: TRBD1; CDR3aa: ASSRDRASGEQY
v_gene: TRBV30; d_gene: .; CDR3aa: AWSVPRRTQETQY
v_gene: TRBV2; d_gene: .; CDR3aa: ASSDGGGPWF
v_gene: TRBV19; d_gene: .; CDR3aa: ASSIDLEDQPQH
v_gene: TRBV15; d_gene: TRBD1; CDR3aa: ATSRETGEAEKLF
v_gene: TRBV6-5; d_gene: .; CDR3aa: ASSYVGGAGNEQF
v_gene: TRBV10-3; d_gene: TRBD1; CDR3aa: AIRTGDTGELF
v_gene: TRBV5-4; d_gene: TRBD1; CDR3aa: ASSRQGGSNEQF
v_gene: TRBV19; d_gene: TRBD1; CDR3aa: ASGDRVSPLH
v_gene: TRBV6-2/TRBV6-3; d_gene: TRBD1; CDR3aa: ASSSPQGTAPEAF
v_gene: TRBV25-1; d_gene: .; CDR3aa: ASSDCRGYNHEQF
v_gene: TRBV7-9; d_gene: .; CDR3aa: ASSPPYEQF
v_gene: TRBV6-5; d_gene: .; CDR3aa: ASSFKFKRYEQY
v_gene: TRBV6-6; d_gene: .; CDR3aa: ASRGRASYEQY
v_gene: TRBV24-1; d_gene: .; CDR3aa: ATSDQGGGTEAF
v_gene: TRBV18; d_gene: TRBD1; CDR3aa: ASSPATGQENYGYT
v_gene: TRBV7-9; d_gene: .; CDR3aa: ASSFGSRDEQY
v_gene: TRBV6-6; d_gene: .; CDR3aa: ASRTGLYQPQH
v_gene: TRBV5-5; d_gene: TRBD1; CDR3aa: ASSPGQGLTSGANVLT
v_gene: TRBV9; d_gene: .; CDR3aa: ASSVGQNTGELF
v_gene: TRBV5-1; d_gene: .; CDR3aa: ASSVLQGSEQY
v_gene: TRBV30; d_gene: TRBD2; CDR3aa: AWSGLWSGGAENIQY
v_gene: TRBV19; d_gene: TRBD1; CDR3aa: ASSPPRTGGQPQH
v_gene: TRBV7-8; d_gene: .; CDR3aa: ASSLDRAETQY
v_gene: TRBV6-4; d_gene: TRBD1; CDR3aa: ASSETGYTEAF
v_gene: TRBV11-2; d_gene: TRBD1; CDR3aa: ASSLGDRDTEAF
v_gene: TRBV5-5; d_gene: TRBD2; CDR3aa: ASSLGLAGADTQY
v_gene: TRBV28; d_gene: TRBD2; CDR3aa: ASSLWASGGADTQY
v_gene: TRBV7-6; d_gene: .; CDR3aa: ASSFGHPYGYT
v_gene: TRBV9; d_gene: .; CDR3aa: ASSGDSSGANVLT
v_gene: TRBV6-5; d_gene: TRBD1; CDR3aa: ASRDRGLYEQY
v_gene: TRBV30; d_gene: .; CDR3aa: AWSVRLSGPSGGNTIY
v_gene: TRBV24-1; d_gene: .; CDR3aa: ATSPGGPARETQY